A selection of T cell receptor beta chains follows, all from one sample in a study of T cell changes during pregnancy in multiple sclerosis. Assay used: immunoSEQ multiplex PCR; TCRdb lists only in-frame clones, some missing. The sample lists roughly 57,000 clones; around 92% were seen once. The specimen comprised CD4+ T cells from peripheral blood mononuclear cells, sampled after pregnancy. These TCRs come from a female donor with multiple sclerosis, enrolled in a pregnancy study. Each CDR3 is given with its conserved first and last residue. The D gene is left open where the match is weak. Expanded clones are given a class, and other clones once, few, many or no size at all.

D gene: .; clone size: .; V gene: TRBV19; J gene: TRBJ1-2; CDR3 protein: CAMRRVSYGYTF; CDR3 DNA: TGTGCCATGAGGAGGGTTAGTTATGGCTACACCTTC
D gene: TRBD2; clone size: once; V gene: TRBV9; J gene: TRBJ2-3; CDR3 protein: CASSARRPGGLTDTQYF; CDR3 DNA: TGTGCCAGCAGCGCCCGCCGTCCGGGGGGGCTCACAGATACGCAGTATTTT
D gene: TRBD1; clone size: .; V gene: TRBV11-2; J gene: TRBJ2-7; CDR3 protein: CASRPTGGGTRYEQYF; CDR3 DNA: TGTGCCAGCAGACCTACAGGGGGAGGCACCCGCTACGAGCAGTACTTC
D gene: .; clone size: .; V gene: TRBV9; J gene: TRBJ1-6; CDR3 protein: CASSSGVYNSPLHF; CDR3 DNA: TGTGCCAGCAGCTCCGGGGTCTATAATTCACCCCTCCACTTT
D gene: .; clone size: .; V gene: TRBV2; J gene: TRBJ1-1; CDR3 protein: CASSSQSEAFF; CDR3 DNA: TGTGCCAGCAGCTCACAGTCTGAAGCTTTCTTT
D gene: .; clone size: .; V gene: TRBV5-1; J gene: TRBJ2-4; CDR3 protein: CASSLGGPKNIQYF; CDR3 DNA: TGCGCCAGCAGCTTGGGAGGGCCCAAAAACATTCAGTACTTC
D gene: .; clone size: .; V gene: TRBV7-7; J gene: TRBJ1-3; CDR3 protein: CASSFAQGNTIYF; CDR3 DNA: TGTGCCAGCAGCTTCGCGCAGGGCAACACCATATATTTT
D gene: TRBD1; clone size: .; V gene: TRBV7-3; J gene: TRBJ1-2; CDR3 protein: CASSRGQGIGYTF; CDR3 DNA: TGTGCCAGCAGTCGTGGACAGGGGATCGGCTACACCTTC
D gene: .; clone size: .; V gene: TRBV5-6; J gene: TRBJ2-1; CDR3 protein: CASSLVLVGNEQFF; CDR3 DNA: TGTGCCAGCAGCTTGGTACTAGTGGGCAATGAGCAGTTCTTC
D gene: .; clone size: .; V gene: TRBV7-3; J gene: TRBJ1-2; CDR3 protein: CASSLRGQGANGYTF; CDR3 DNA: TGTGCCAGCAGCTTAAGGGGGCAGGGTGCCAATGGCTACACCTTC
D gene: TRBD1; clone size: .; V gene: TRBV10-3; J gene: TRBJ1-1; CDR3 protein: CAIRRQGASTEAFF; CDR3 DNA: TGTGCCATCAGACGACAGGGGGCGAGCACTGAAGCTTTCTTT
D gene: .; clone size: .; V gene: TRBV7-3; J gene: TRBJ1-6; CDR3 protein: CASRRGTIDSPLHF; CDR3 DNA: TGTGCCAGCAGGAGGGGGACAATCGACTCACCCCTCCACTTT
D gene: TRBD1; clone size: once; V gene: TRBV19; J gene: TRBJ1-2; CDR3 protein: CASTAAGGQYGYTF; CDR3 DNA: TGTGCCAGTACCGCGGCAGGGGGGCAGTATGGCTACACCTTC
D gene: .; clone size: .; V gene: TRBV7-3; J gene: TRBJ2-7; CDR3 protein: CASSLRPGGSYEQYF; CDR3 DNA: TGTGCCAGCAGCTTACGGCCAGGAGGCTCCTACGAGCAGTACTTC
D gene: .; clone size: .; V gene: TRBV30; J gene: TRBJ1-2; CDR3 protein: CAWSGGHRYSGYTF; CDR3 DNA: TGTGCCTGGAGCGGCGGCCACCGATACTCCGGCTACACCTTC
D gene: .; clone size: .; V gene: TRBV9; J gene: TRBJ1-4; CDR3 protein: CASSVGGTTNEKLFF; CDR3 DNA: TGTGCCAGCAGCGTAGGAGGGACTACGAATGAAAAACTGTTTTTT
D gene: .; clone size: once; V gene: TRBV7-9; J gene: TRBJ1-5; CDR3 protein: CASSFLSNNQPQHF; CDR3 DNA: TGTGCCAGCAGCTTTCTGAGTAACAATCAGCCCCAGCATTTT
D gene: .; clone size: .; V gene: TRBV18; J gene: TRBJ1-1; CDR3 protein: CASSPLENTEAFF; CDR3 DNA: TGTGCCAGCTCACCTTTAGAGAACACTGAAGCTTTCTTT
D gene: TRBD1; clone size: .; V gene: TRBV30; J gene: TRBJ1-3; CDR3 protein: CAWSPGTGGSSGNTIYF; CDR3 DNA: TGTGCCTGGAGTCCCGGGACAGGGGGCAGCTCTGGAAACACCATATATTTT
D gene: TRBD1; clone size: .; V gene: TRBV19; J gene: TRBJ2-3; CDR3 protein: CASSIDRGTDTQYF; CDR3 DNA: TGTGCCAGTAGTATCGACAGGGGCACAGATACGCAGTATTTT
D gene: TRBD2; clone size: .; V gene: TRBV11-2; J gene: TRBJ2-2; CDR3 protein: CASSPTSGGAGELFF; CDR3 DNA: TGTGCCAGCAGCCCGACTAGCGGGGGGGCCGGGGAGCTGTTTTTT
D gene: .; clone size: .; V gene: TRBV6-6; J gene: TRBJ1-1; CDR3 protein: CASSTGRGEAFF; CDR3 DNA: TGTGCCAGCAGTACTGGTAGGGGTGAAGCTTTCTTT
D gene: .; clone size: .; V gene: TRBV6-5; J gene: TRBJ2-7; CDR3 protein: CASSSIRRLAFEQYF; CDR3 DNA: TGTGCCAGCAGTTCTATACGCCGGCTAGCTTTCGAGCAGTACTTC
D gene: .; clone size: .; V gene: TRBV19; J gene: TRBJ2-3; CDR3 protein: CASSTSSRGFRRTDTQYF; CDR3 DNA: TGTGCCAGTAGTACTTCGTCCAGGGGATTTAGGCGCACAGATACGCAGTATTTT
D gene: TRBD2; clone size: .; V gene: TRBV9; J gene: TRBJ2-5; CDR3 protein: CASSVSGGARETQYF; CDR3 DNA: TGTGCCAGCAGCGTAAGCGGGGGAGCGAGGGAGACCCAGTACTTC
D gene: TRBD2; clone size: once; V gene: TRBV9; J gene: TRBJ2-3; CDR3 protein: CASSVGSGGARDTQYF; CDR3 DNA: TGTGCCAGCAGCGTAGGTAGCGGGGGGGCTAGAGATACGCAGTATTTT
D gene: TRBD1; clone size: .; V gene: TRBV4-1; J gene: TRBJ1-2; CDR3 protein: CASSSSSGGSNYGYTF; CDR3 DNA: TGCGCCAGCAGTTCCAGCTCAGGGGGCTCGAACTATGGCTACACCTTC
D gene: TRBD1; clone size: .; V gene: TRBV19; J gene: TRBJ2-2; CDR3 protein: CASSITGTGLTGELFF; CDR3 DNA: TGTGCCAGTAGTATCACAGGGACAGGGCTCACCGGGGAGCTGTTTTTT
D gene: .; clone size: .; V gene: TRBV5-4; J gene: TRBJ2-3; CDR3 protein: CASSPRLALDFPDTQYF; CDR3 DNA: TGTGCCAGCAGCCCCAGACTGGCGTTGGATTTTCCAGATACGCAGTATTTT
D gene: TRBD2; clone size: .; V gene: TRBV5-6; J gene: TRBJ2-1; CDR3 protein: CASSLGGGGLYNEQFF; CDR3 DNA: TGTGCCAGCAGCTTGGGGGGGGGAGGGCTCTACAATGAGCAGTTCTTC
D gene: .; clone size: .; V gene: TRBV30; J gene: TRBJ1-4; CDR3 protein: CAWSVGPSTNEKLFF; CDR3 DNA: TGTGCCTGGAGTGTTGGGCCCTCAACTAATGAAAAACTGTTTTTT
D gene: .; clone size: .; V gene: TRBV18; J gene: TRBJ2-7; CDR3 protein: CASSPEADSEQYF; CDR3 DNA: TGTGCCAGCTCACCAGAAGCGGACTCCGAGCAGTACTTC
D gene: TRBD2; clone size: few; V gene: TRBV4-2; J gene: TRBJ2-2; CDR3 protein: CASSQAEGLSTGELFF; CDR3 DNA: TGTGCCAGCAGCCAAGCGGAGGGACTATCCACCGGGGAGCTGTTTTTT
D gene: .; clone size: .; V gene: TRBV6-5; J gene: TRBJ1-1; CDR3 protein: CASRDIMNTEAFF; CDR3 DNA: TGTGCCAGCAGGGACATAATGAACACTGAAGCTTTCTTT
D gene: TRBD2; clone size: .; V gene: TRBV29-1; J gene: TRBJ2-1; CDR3 protein: CSVCLAGTSSYNEQFF; CDR3 DNA: TGCAGCGTGTGCCTAGCGGGGACGAGCTCCTACAATGAGCAGTTCTTC
D gene: TRBD1; clone size: .; V gene: TRBV30; J gene: TRBJ2-3; CDR3 protein: CAWKRQGAVDTQYF; CDR3 DNA: TGTGCCTGGAAACGACAGGGGGCGGTAGATACGCAGTATTTT
D gene: TRBD1; clone size: .; V gene: TRBV15; J gene: TRBJ1-2; CDR3 protein: CATRTGSYYGYTF; CDR3 DNA: TGTGCCACCAGGACAGGGTCCTACTATGGCTACACCTTC
D gene: TRBD2; clone size: .; V gene: TRBV7-8; J gene: TRBJ2-1; CDR3 protein: CASSPLSTSGNNEQFF; CDR3 DNA: TGTGCCAGCAGCCCACTTTCGACTAGCGGAAACAATGAGCAGTTCTTC
D gene: .; clone size: .; V gene: TRBV19; J gene: TRBJ1-5; CDR3 protein: CASSISLRHSNQPQHF; CDR3 DNA: TGTGCCAGTAGTATCTCATTGAGACATAGCAATCAGCCCCAGCATTTT
D gene: TRBD2; clone size: .; V gene: TRBV11-3; J gene: TRBJ2-5; CDR3 protein: CASSPNQGGYQETQYF; CDR3 DNA: TGTGCCAGCAGCCCAAATCAGGGAGGGTACCAAGAGACCCAGTACTTC
D gene: .; clone size: .; V gene: TRBV6-5; J gene: TRBJ1-4; CDR3 protein: CASSQTGGSNEKLFF; CDR3 DNA: TGTGCCAGCAGTCAAACAGGAGGGAGTAATGAAAAACTGTTTTTT
D gene: .; clone size: .; V gene: TRBV5-1; J gene: TRBJ1-1; CDR3 protein: CASSLAGGTIEAEAFF; CDR3 DNA: TGCGCCAGCAGCTTGGCCGGGGGGACAATTGAGGCTGAAGCTTTCTTT
D gene: TRBD1; clone size: .; V gene: TRBV27; J gene: TRBJ1-1; CDR3 protein: CASSRRTGGFGPEAFF; CDR3 DNA: TGTGCCAGCAGTCGCCGGACAGGGGGCTTTGGACCTGAAGCTTTCTTT
D gene: .; clone size: few; V gene: TRBV12-5; J gene: TRBJ1-1; CDR3 protein: CASGLQGGTEAFF; CDR3 DNA: TGTGCTAGTGGTTTGCAGGGTGGTACTGAAGCTTTCTTT
D gene: .; clone size: .; V gene: TRBV7-2; J gene: TRBJ1-4; CDR3 protein: CASSLASPQGSGLGKLFF; CDR3 DNA: TGTGCCAGCAGCTTAGCCTCTCCTCAGGGGTCCGGTCTTGGAAAACTGTTTTTT
D gene: .; clone size: .; V gene: TRBV19; J gene: TRBJ1-5; CDR3 protein: CASNVWSSNQPQHF; CDR3 DNA: TGTGCCAGTAACGTTTGGAGTAGCAATCAGCCCCAGCATTTT
D gene: .; clone size: .; V gene: TRBV5-6; J gene: TRBJ1-2; CDR3 protein: CASSPSLRAYGYTF; CDR3 DNA: TGTGCCAGCAGCCCCTCCTTGAGGGCCTATGGCTACACCTTC